A selection of T cell receptor beta chains follows, all from one sample in a study of OX40 agonist ivuxolimab in advanced cancers. Method: immunoSEQ multiplex PCR; TCRdb's copy keeps in-frame clones and lacks some. The sample lists 55,000 to 70,000 clones, 75% to 90% occurring once. The source was CD4+ or CD8+ T cells sorted from blood, collected in a trial of the OX40 agonist ivuxolimab. The origin of the receptors is an adult with an advanced solid tumor such as melanoma, head and neck, liver or kidney cancer. Each CDR3 is given without its conserved first and last residue. A D gene is named only where the DNA matches it firmly.

D gene	V gene	CDR3 protein
NA	TRBV21-1	ASRRDTNEKLF
NA	TRBV2	ASRELNSYNSPLH
NA	TRBV7-3	ASSRDHSNQPQH
NA	TRBV30	AWTVVNEQF
NA	TRBV18	ASSPPSGEKLF
TRBD1	TRBV2	ASSPQGATAGELF
NA	TRBV29-1	SVGGTTSSYEQY
NA	TRBV11-3	ASSPTRDQETQY
NA	TRBV14	ASSQGRAKNTEAF
TRBD2	TRBV6-5	ASNLAGGGSEQF
NA	TRBV2	ASKSEGSYEQY
NA	TRBV7-9	ASSLEKGLNEKLF
NA	TRBV7-2	ASSLFVYGYT
NA	TRBV7-2	ASSYTRTKTQY
NA	TRBV18	ASSPNQETQY
TRBD1	TRBV5-1	ASSLAVDRHSYEQY
NA	TRBV6-5	ASSRVFMNTEAF
NA	TRBV28	ASSEPGLNIQY
NA	TRBV18	ASSPPGDPYEQY
NA	TRBV6-4	ASSDANTGELF
NA	TRBV2	ASSEAADEQY
NA	TRBV6-4	ASSLIEGYEQY
NA	TRBV14	ASSLTGRLGQF
NA	TRBV7-9	ASSSGPANTEAF
TRBD2	TRBV15	ATSREPGLGWSDTQY
NA	TRBV7-3	ASSLNPTDTQY
TRBD2	TRBV19	ASSVSGTSGGQETQY
NA	TRBV4-1	ASSQTGDVSTDTQY
NA	TRBV20-1	SARSDSEQY
NA	TRBV4-2	ASSPRKGDGYT
NA	TRBV6-4	ASASEGGTEAF
TRBD1	TRBV7-2	ASTETGGLNTEAF
NA	TRBV7-9	ASSPPQETQY
TRBD1	TRBV2	ASLGTGRETQY
TRBD1	TRBV5-1	ASTRDRNTEAF
TRBD1	TRBV19	ASSIVGQVNTEAF
TRBD1	TRBV5-1	ASSLGQQGASADTQY
NA	TRBV14	ASSQDVAGTSTDTQY